This T cell receptor (beta chain) was retrieved from a study of neurological immune-mediated disorders. TCRdb recomputed calls from the 5' RACE reads with MiXCR, one row per CDR3 protein. The sample yields 39,000 or so distinct CDR3 sequences, 2.5% seen once. This clonotype was recorded at least ten times. The CDR3 length is 13 residues. Germline CDR1 reads SGHNT; CDR2 reads YENEEA. Trimming left V 5 bases short and J 1 base short, with 7 bases between. The sequence was collected from a young man with multiple sclerosis. The J gene is TRBJ2-3, the V gene TRBV11-3; D is unresolved. Specimen: PBMCs. CDR3 in DNA: TGTGCCAGCAGCCCCCGGGGCACAGATACGCAGTATTTT. The encoded protein is CASSPRGTDTQYF.